What follows are 26 T cell receptor beta chains derived from one specimen sequenced in a study of blood T cell repertoires in COVID-19. This table comes from immunoSEQ multiplex PCR, and its TCRdb copy is limited to in-frame clones, with some not included. The sample shows over 120,000 clones, 86% of them seen only once. Source material: PBMCs or T cells enriched from blood (not recorded which). These receptor sequences come from a man between 50 and 59 years old who had recovered from COVID-19.

The chain links TRBV7-2 to TRBJ2-1; D uncertain. CDR1 is SGHTA and CDR2 is FQGNSA in the germline V gene. Trimming pared 1 base from V and 6 bases from J, leaving 7 bases between. The CDR3 extends over 13 amino acids. CDR3 nucleotide sequence: TGTGCCAGCAGCTTAGTGCAACTCAATGAGCAGTTCTTC. Protein sequence: CASSLVQLNEQFF.

This chain joins TRBV18 and TRBJ1-1; TRBD1 is a possible D gene (5 bases). Germline V gene lookup returns CDR1 KGHSH and CDR2 LQKENI. V was shortened by 3 bases and J by 6 bases, with 14 bases between the two germline ends. This CDR3 has 14 residues. CDR3 nucleotides: TGTGCCAGCTCACCCGGACTAGGGGAGTCTGAAGCTTTCTTT. This gives the protein CASSPGLGESEAFF.

This chain links TRBV21-1 with TRBJ1-4. TRBV21-1 counts as a pseudogene. CDR3 length: 14 residues. CDR3 sequence (DNA): TGTGCCAGCAATTCACCCCTCCGAGGTGAAAAACTGTTTTTT. Residues: CASNSPLRGEKLFF.

The chain links TRBV28 to TRBJ1-2, with no clear D. From germline, CDR1 is MDHEN and CDR2 SYDVKM. V was shortened by 5 bases and J by 0 bases, with 28 bases between the two germline ends. There are 20 residues in the CDR3. The CDR3 DNA reads as TGTGCCAGCAGTCCCGAGGCGCAGAGCTACGATTGGTACGCTAACTATGGCTACACCTTC. This codes for CASSPEAQSYDWYANYGYTF.

The sample holds one count of this clone. The V and J genes are TRBV5-4 and TRBJ2-1; TRBD2 aligns across 11 bases. Germline V gene data show CDR1 as SGHNT and CDR2 as YYREEE (reference sequence). The CDR3 has 16 residues. The junction had 5 bases not matched to a gene; V was cut back by 4 bases and J by 2 bases. CDR3: CASSRLTSGTYNEQFF. The CDR3 DNA follows: TGTGCCAGCAGCCGCTTGACTAGCGGGACCTACAATGAGCAGTTCTTC. The full variable domain, in which reference TRBV5-4 and TRBJ2-1 provide the parts outside the CDR3, is ETGVTQSPTHLIKTRGQQVTLRCSSQSGHNTVSWYQQALGQGPQFIFQYYREEENGRGNFPPRFSGLQFPNYSSELNVNALELDDSALYLCASSRLTSGTYNEQFFGPGTRLTVL.

The rearrangement uses TRBV29-1 and TRBJ1-1; maybe TRBD1 (6 bases). With 7 bases removed from V and 0 bases from J, the gap between germline ends came to 12 bases. Germline V gene data show CDR1 as SQVTM and CDR2 as ANQGSEA. CDR3 length: 13 amino acids. The CDR3 bases are TGCAGCGCCGCAGGACAGTTGAACACTGAAGCTTTCTTT. Encoded protein: CSAAGQLNTEAFF.

The rearrangement joins TRBV9 to TRBJ2-2, with TRBD2 matching 7 bases. V shed 4 bases and J 6 bases; nucleotides not matched to a gene: 3. The CDR3 is 13 residues long. Per the germline V gene, CDR1 is SGDLS and CDR2 is YYNGEE. The CDR3 reads CASSPRGAGELFF. In DNA, the CDR3 is TGTGCCAGCAGCCCCCGGGGGGCCGGGGAGCTGTTTTTT.

This chain links TRBV7-9 with TRBJ1-1; possibly TRBD1 for D (5 bases). V lost 3 bases and J 4 bases, leaving 9 bases between the germline ends. Looked up from germline, CDR1 is SEHNR and CDR2 is FQNEAQ (reference sequence). The CDR3 spans 13 residues. CDR3 nucleotide sequence: TGTGCCAGCAGCTTGCTTGACAGCACTGAAGCTTTCTTT. It translates to CASSLLDSTEAFF.

CDR3 residues: CASSIGQGAEGAFF. Written as DNA, the CDR3 is TGCGCCAGCAGCATAGGACAGGGGGCAGAGGGGGCTTTCTTT. The chain links TRBV5-1 to TRBJ1-1; 11 bases align to TRBD1. The length of the CDR3 is 14 residues. Germline values: CDR1 SGHRS, CDR2 YFSETQ. The V and J ends lost 4 bases and 11 bases, in that order; junction bases with no gene match: 10.

This sequence joins TRBV7-8 and TRBJ1-2; 8 bases are shared with TRBD1. This CDR3 spans 13 amino acids. Germline CDR1 SGHVS, CDR2 FQNEAQ. V shed 5 bases, J shed 7 bases, and the junction held 6 bases outside the gene matches. CDR3 bases: TGTGCCAGCAGCCTTAGGACAGGGACTGGCTACACCTTC. This encodes CASSLRTGTGYTF.

The chain employs TRBV12-3 or TRBV12-4 and TRBJ2-1, with D tentatively TRBD2 (5 bases). This CDR3 region has 13 residues. The germline V and J ends were trimmed by 0 bases and 8 bases, with 8 bases remaining between them. This chain's CDR3 is CASSLAEVDEQFF. The CDR3 DNA reads as TGTGCCAGCAGTTTAGCGGAGGTGGATGAGCAGTTCTTC.

The chain has TRBV9 and TRBJ2-1; the D is unclear. This CDR3 has 13 residues. V was shortened by 0 bases and J by 7 bases, with 8 bases between the two germline ends. From germline, CDR1 is SGDLS and CDR2 YYNGEE. CDR3 sequence reads: CASSVGQVNEQFF. The CDR3 DNA reads as TGTGCCAGCAGCGTAGGCCAGGTAAATGAGCAGTTCTTC. The full variable domain, its missing parts supplied by reference TRBV9 and TRBJ2-1, is DSGVTQTPKHLITATGQRVTLRCSPRSGDLSVYWYQQSLDQGLQFLIQYYNGEERAKGNILERFSAQQFPDLHSELNLSSLELGDSALYFCASSVGQVNEQFFGPGTRLTVL.

This chain uses TRBV9 with TRBJ2-3; D ambiguous. V shed 0 bases and J shed 5 bases, with 4 bases lying between them. Germline CDR1 is SGDLS and CDR2 is YYNGEE. This CDR3 region has 12 residues. In DNA form, the CDR3 reads TGTGCCAGCAGCGTAGCCGGAGATACGCAGTATTTT. Translation: CASSVAGDTQYF.

The chain carries TRBV15 and TRBJ2-2; 12 nucleotides agree with TRBD1. The CDR3 runs to 15 residues. J lost 5 bases, V lost 5 bases, and 3 bases had no gene match. CDR1 LNHNV and CDR2 YYDKDF come from the germline V gene (reference sequence). CDR3 bases: TGTGCCACCAGCGGGGACAGGGGGCGAACCGGGGAGCTGTTTTTT. Its protein is CATSGDRGRTGELFF.

The rearrangement joins TRBV7-9 to TRBJ1-2; D might be TRBD1 (5 bases). This CDR3 has 15 amino acids. Germline CDR1 is SEHNR and CDR2 is FQNEAQ (reference sequence). The V gene lost 0 bases and the J gene lost 7 bases, with 15 bases spanning the gap. The CDR3 reads CASSLASRTGGGYTF. Written as DNA, the CDR3 is TGTGCCAGCAGCTTAGCGAGTAGAACAGGCGGTGGCTACACCTTC.

This chain connects TRBV11-2 to TRBJ2-7; possibly TRBD1 for D (5 bases). The CDR3 loop spans 18 amino acids. In germline, CDR1 is SGHAT, CDR2 FQNNGV. V was shortened by 4 bases and J by 0 bases, with 22 bases between the two germline ends. CDR3 DNA sequence: TGTGCCAGCAGCTCCCTTAGGACAAGTACATTAGGCTCCTACGAGCAGTACGTC. As protein: CASSSLRTSTLGSYEQYV.

The chain is built from TRBV30 and TRBJ1-1; TRBD1 might be the D (5 bases). The CDR3 length is 13 residues. Trimming shortened V by 4 bases and J by 4 bases, and 13 bases separated the two germline ends. Germline CDR1 reads GTSNPN; CDR2 reads SVGIG (reference sequence). The CDR3 loop reads CAWKLGDFTEAFF. Written as DNA, the CDR3 is TGTGCCTGGAAGTTGGGGGACTTCACTGAAGCTTTCTTT.

The chain is built from TRBV5-4 and TRBJ2-1, with TRBD2 matching 8 bases. Germline CDR1 SGHNT, CDR2 YYREEE (reference sequence). Trimming at V came to 2 bases and at J to 1 base, leaving 2 bases not matched to a gene. The CDR3 is made up of 15 amino acids. In nucleotides, the CDR3 is TGTGCCAGCAGCTTACTAGCGGTTTCCTACAATGAGCAGTTCTTC. It translates to CASSLLAVSYNEQFF.

This CDR3 is CAWTLGSLNTGELFF. The CDR3 coding sequence is TGTGCCTGGACCTTAGGGAGCTTGAACACCGGGGAGCTGTTTTTT. J is TRBJ2-2 and V is TRBV30; a weak D match, TRBD2 (5 bases). CDR1 is GTSNPN, CDR2 SVGIG, per germline (reference sequence). The CDR3 sequence is 15 residues long. The V gene lost 4 bases and the J gene lost 1 base, with 13 bases spanning the gap.

This chain uses TRBV11-3 with TRBJ1-5; 7 nucleotides align to TRBD1. The germline V gene encodes CDR1 SGHNT and CDR2 YENEEA. V lost 2 bases, J lost 5 bases, and 9 bases stayed unmatched. CDR3 length: 16 amino acids. In nucleotides, the CDR3 is TGTGCCAGCAGCTTATCTGAGGGACAGAGCTATCAGCCCCAGCATTTT. This gives the protein CASSLSEGQSYQPQHF. Full variable domain (rest looked up from reference TRBV11-3 and TRBJ1-5): EAGVVQSPRYKIIEKKQPVAFWCNPISGHNTLYWYLQNLGQGPELLIRYENEEAVDDSQLPKDRFSAERLKGVDSTLKIQPAELGDSAVYLCASSLSEGQSYQPQHFGDGTRLSIL.

The chain uses TRBV2 and TRBJ1-1; 8 bases are a match to TRBD1. The CDR3 runs to 14 residues. The germline CDR1 and CDR2 sequences are SNHLY and FYNNEI. The J segment lost 3 bases and the V segment lost 6 bases, leaving 6 bases of the junction unmatched. The CDR3 loop is CASRDPDRDTEAFF. The CDR3 DNA is TGTGCCAGCAGAGACCCGGACAGGGACACTGAAGCTTTCTTT.

The chain recombines TRBV6-6 with TRBJ1-1, with TRBD1 identical over 7 bases. The CDR3 has 14 residues. The ends lost 0 bases at V and 6 bases at J; junction bases unmatched: 4. The V gene's germline CDR1 is MNHNY and CDR2 SVGAGI (reference sequence). Here the CDR3 reads CASSYSLDRPEAFF. The CDR3 bases are TGTGCCAGCAGTTACTCCCTGGACAGGCCTGAAGCTTTCTTT.

The V call is TRBV9, the J call TRBJ2-3; TRBD2 aligns across 9 bases. The CDR3 contains 16 residues. Germline assignment: CDR1 SGDLS and CDR2 YYNGEE. Losses at the gene ends were 0 bases for V and 2 bases for J; bases not matched to a gene: 4. CDR3 sequence (DNA): TGTGCCAGCAGCGTAGCCGCGGGGGGGTACACAGATACGCAGTATTTT. Encoded protein: CASSVAAGGYTDTQYF.

The chain employs TRBV19 and TRBJ2-2; 10 positions agree with TRBD1. Looked up from germline, CDR1 is LNHDA and CDR2 is SQIVND (reference sequence). V shed 7 bases, J shed 7 bases, and the junction held 3 bases outside the gene matches. This CDR3 is 13 amino acids long. This CDR3 is CASKGQGLGELFF. The DNA of the CDR3 is TGTGCCAGTAAGGGACAGGGGCTCGGGGAGCTGTTTTTT.

V is TRBV24-1 and J is TRBJ2-1; possible D gene TRBD1, 5 bases. V dropped 1 base and J dropped 5 bases, with 14 bases sitting between them. This CDR3 has 16 amino acids. From germline, CDR1 is KGHDR and CDR2 SFDVKD. CDR3 sequence reads: CATSDLGSLGDNEQFF. The DNA of the CDR3 is TGTGCCACCAGTGATTTAGGGTCCTTAGGGGACAATGAGCAGTTCTTC.

J is TRBJ1-4 and V is TRBV28, with D maybe TRBD1 (6 bases). The CDR3 loop spans 14 amino acids. V lost 8 bases and J lost 4, with 14 bases in between. From germline, CDR1 is MDHEN and CDR2 SYDVKM. This CDR3 is CASSKGGGNEKLFF. DNA for the CDR3: TGTGCCAGCTCCAAAGGGGGGGGTAATGAAAAACTGTTTTTT.